Listed below are T cell receptor beta chains from one sample, sequenced in a study of blood T cell repertoires in COVID-19. Assay used: immunoSEQ multiplex PCR; TCRdb lists only in-frame clones, some missing. Among 350,000 to 500,000 clones listed, 85% to 90% were seen once. Sequenced: peripheral blood. These receptors came from a man aged 18 to 35 with COVID-19, enrolled during active disease. CDR3s include the opening cysteine and the closing phenylalanine or tryptophan. A D gene is named only where the DNA matches it firmly. The size field is filled for only some rows; it gives once, few, many or a size class.

v_call	clone_size	d_call	j_call	cdr3_aa	cdr3_nt
TRBV2	NA	NA	TRBJ1-1	CASSEAAGSEAFF	TGTGCCAGCAGTGAAGCGGCGGGCTCTGAAGCTTTCTTT
TRBV30	once	TRBD2	TRBJ2-1	CAWRLAEGSGDEQFF	TGTGCCTGGAGACTAGCGGAGGGATCAGGCGATGAGCAGTTCTTC
TRBV3-1/TRBV3-2	NA	TRBD2	TRBJ2-7	CASSQDGTSEYEQYF	TGTGCCAGCAGCCAAGACGGGACTAGCGAATACGAGCAGTACTTC
TRBV30	NA	TRBD2	TRBJ2-1	CAWSPGLGTYNEQFF	TGTGCCTGGAGTCCAGGACTAGGAACCTACAATGAGCAGTTCTTC
TRBV6-5	NA	NA	TRBJ2-5	CASRVRETQYF	TGTGCCAGCAGGGTCCGGGAGACCCAGTACTTC
TRBV6-5	NA	NA	TRBJ2-3	CASSYGGPDTQYF	TGTGCCAGCAGTTACGGGGGCCCAGATACGCAGTATTTT
TRBV3-1/TRBV3-2	NA	NA	TRBJ1-5	CASSQGSGAVNMQPQHF	TGTGCCAGCAGCCAAGGCAGCGGGGCAGTAAATATGCAGCCCCAGCATTTT
TRBV5-1	once	TRBD1	TRBJ2-3	CASSRQGRSTDTQYF	TGCGCCAGCAGCCGACAGGGGCGAAGCACAGATACGCAGTATTTT
TRBV28	NA	TRBD2	TRBJ2-3	CASLAGGADTQYF	TGTGCCAGTCTAGCGGGAGGAGCAGATACGCAGTATTTT
TRBV3-1/TRBV3-2	NA	TRBD2	TRBJ2-3	CASSRPVAGGYTDTQYF	TGTGCCAGCAGCCGTCCCGTAGCGGGGGGTTACACAGATACGCAGTATTTT
TRBV3-1/TRBV3-2	NA	NA	TRBJ1-2	CASSARQHGGGGYTF	TGTGCCAGCAGCGCCCGACAGCACGGGGGGGGTGGCTACACCTTC
TRBV4-1	few	NA	TRBJ2-5	CASSQAGLYAETQYF	TGCGCCAGCAGCCAAGCCGGACTGTATGCGGAGACCCAGTACTTC
TRBV19	NA	TRBD2	TRBJ2-3	CASSHVTSGSGDTQYF	TGTGCCAGTAGCCATGTGACTAGCGGGAGTGGAGATACGCAGTATTTT
TRBV4-2	once	TRBD2	TRBJ2-7	CASSPYPGLDYEQYF	TGTGCCAGCAGCCCCTATCCGGGACTAGACTACGAGCAGTACTTC
TRBV20-1	NA	NA	TRBJ2-2	CSASRTSGTGELFF	TGCAGTGCTAGTAGGACGTCGGGGACCGGGGAGCTGTTTTTT
TRBV25-1	NA	NA	TRBJ1-1	CASSGWAGNTEAFF	TGTGCCAGCAGTGGGTGGGCAGGGAACACTGAAGCTTTCTTT
TRBV21-1	NA	NA	TRBJ2-3	CASSTLLQRSCTDTQYF	TGTGCCAGCAGCACCCTCCTCCAGCGGTCCTGCACAGATACGCAGTATTTT
TRBV6-5	once	NA	TRBJ1-4	CASSYGGEVEKLFF	TGTGCCAGCAGTTACGGCGGGGAAGTTGAAAAACTGTTTTTT
TRBV2	NA	NA	TRBJ2-5	CASRRAGPNQETQYF	TGTGCCAGCAGGAGGGCAGGCCCCAACCAAGAGACCCAGTACTTC
TRBV11-3	NA	NA	TRBJ2-1	CASSLVLSTEQFF	TGTGCCAGCAGCTTAGTCTTGAGCACTGAGCAGTTCTTC
TRBV27	NA	NA	TRBJ2-6	CASSVFSGANVLTF	TGTGCCAGCAGCGTCTTCTCTGGGGCCAACGTCCTGACTTTC
TRBV21-1	NA	NA	TRBJ2-3	CASSKGQIPGLAGTSTDTQYF	TGTGCCAGCAGCAAAGGACAGATCCCGGGACTAGCGGGGACTAGCACAGATACGCAGTATTTT
TRBV3-1/TRBV3-2	NA	NA	TRBJ1-3	CASSQGPVGVSGNTIYF	TGTGCCAGCAGCCAAGGTCCGGTAGGGGTCTCTGGAAACACCATATATTTT
TRBV4-2	NA	NA	TRBJ2-1	CASSSEGGEQFF	TGTGCCAGCAGCTCCGAGGGGGGGGAGCAGTTCTTC
TRBV19	NA	TRBD1	TRBJ1-5	CASSGQGGNQPQHF	TGTGCCAGTAGCGGACAGGGGGGCAATCAGCCCCAGCATTTT
TRBV2	NA	NA	TRBJ2-5	CASSGQGPETQYF	TGTGCCAGCAGTGGTCAGGGCCCAGAGACCCAGTACTTC